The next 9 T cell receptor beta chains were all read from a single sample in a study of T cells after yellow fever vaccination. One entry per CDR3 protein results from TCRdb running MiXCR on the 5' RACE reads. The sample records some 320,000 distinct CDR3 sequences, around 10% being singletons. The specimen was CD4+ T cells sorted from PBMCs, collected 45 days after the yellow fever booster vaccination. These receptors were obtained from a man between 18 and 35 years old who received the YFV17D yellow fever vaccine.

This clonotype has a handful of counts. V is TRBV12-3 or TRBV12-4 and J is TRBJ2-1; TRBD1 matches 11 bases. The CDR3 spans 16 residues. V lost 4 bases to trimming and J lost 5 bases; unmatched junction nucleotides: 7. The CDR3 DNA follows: TGTGCCAGCAGTTCGGGACAGGGGGGACGAAACAATGAGCAGTTCTTC. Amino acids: CASSSGQGGRNNEQFF.

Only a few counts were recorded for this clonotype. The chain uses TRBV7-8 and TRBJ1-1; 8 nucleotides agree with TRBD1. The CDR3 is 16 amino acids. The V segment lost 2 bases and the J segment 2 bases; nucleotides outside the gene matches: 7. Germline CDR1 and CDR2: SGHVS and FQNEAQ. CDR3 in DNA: TGTGCCAGCAGCTTACAGTGGACAGGGCCTAACACTGAAGCTTTCTTT. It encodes CASSLQWTGPNTEAFF.

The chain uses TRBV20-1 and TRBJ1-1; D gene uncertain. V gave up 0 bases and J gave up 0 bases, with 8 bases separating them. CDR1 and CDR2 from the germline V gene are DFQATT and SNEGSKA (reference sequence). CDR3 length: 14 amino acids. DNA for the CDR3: TGCAGTGCTAGAGATCGTTTAGTGAACACTGAAGCTTTCTTT. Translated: CSARDRLVNTEAFF.

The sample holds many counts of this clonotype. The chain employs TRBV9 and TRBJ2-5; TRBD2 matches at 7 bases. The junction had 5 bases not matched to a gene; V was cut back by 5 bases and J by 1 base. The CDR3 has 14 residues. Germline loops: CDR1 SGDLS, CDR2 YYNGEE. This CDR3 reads CASSISSGQETQYF. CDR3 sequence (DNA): TGTGCCAGCAGTATCTCTAGCGGCCAAGAGACCCAGTACTTC.

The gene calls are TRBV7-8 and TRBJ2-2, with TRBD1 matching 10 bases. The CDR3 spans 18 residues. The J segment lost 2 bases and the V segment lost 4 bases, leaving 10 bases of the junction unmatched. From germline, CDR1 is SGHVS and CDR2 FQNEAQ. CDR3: CASSYRDRGSSNTGELFF. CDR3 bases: TGTGCCAGCAGCTACCGGGACAGGGGATCCTCTAACACCGGGGAGCTGTTTTTT.

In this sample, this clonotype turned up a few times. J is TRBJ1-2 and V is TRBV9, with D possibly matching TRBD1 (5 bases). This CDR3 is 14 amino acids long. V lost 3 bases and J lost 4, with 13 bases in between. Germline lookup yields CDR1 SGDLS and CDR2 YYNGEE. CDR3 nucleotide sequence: TGTGCCAGCAGCGGGTCGGGACGGTTCTATGGCTACACCTTC. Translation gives CASSGSGRFYGYTF.

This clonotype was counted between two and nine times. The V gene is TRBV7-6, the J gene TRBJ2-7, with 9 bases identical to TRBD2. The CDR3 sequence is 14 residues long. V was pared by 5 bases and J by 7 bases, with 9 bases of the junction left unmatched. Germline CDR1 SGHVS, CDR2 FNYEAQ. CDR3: CASSPQGLAGEQYF. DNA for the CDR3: TGTGCCAGCAGCCCCCAAGGGCTAGCGGGGGAGCAGTACTTC.

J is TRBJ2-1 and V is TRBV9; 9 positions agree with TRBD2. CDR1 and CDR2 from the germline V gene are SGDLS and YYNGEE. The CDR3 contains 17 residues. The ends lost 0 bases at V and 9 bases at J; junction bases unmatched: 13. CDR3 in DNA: TGTGCCAGCAGCGTAGGAGTGCGGGGGGGCAACCCTACTGAGCAGTTCTTC. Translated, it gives CASSVGVRGGNPTEQFF.

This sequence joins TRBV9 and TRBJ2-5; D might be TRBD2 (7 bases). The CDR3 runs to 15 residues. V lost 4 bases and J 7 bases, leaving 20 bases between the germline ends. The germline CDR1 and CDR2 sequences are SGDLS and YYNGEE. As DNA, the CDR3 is TGTGCCAGCAGCCCGTCGTGGGGGGCGGGAGTGACCCAGTACTTC. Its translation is CASSPSWGAGVTQYF.